These 18 T cell receptor beta chains were all obtained from the same sample, sequenced in a study of CXCR3-negative and CXCR3-positive naive CD8 T cells. Libraries were UMI-labeled 5' RACE TRB cDNA. One entry per CDR3 protein, without DNA, is what TCRdb gives after re-calling the 5' RACE reads. The sample holds 90,000 to 100,000 distinct CDR3 sequences. Study results and caveats: CXCR3-positive naive cells carried more hydrophobic TRB CDR3s than CXCR3-negative ones.

No antigen is known for these receptors. Sequencing was performed on naive CXCR3+ CD8+ T cells from blood. Indicated subset: CD45RO-CCR7+CD27+CD95- naive CD8+ T cells expressing CXCR3 (TNR3+). The receptors here all came from a human donor in good health. Some clones in this sample may be carry-over from other donors' samples.

The genes are TRBV29-1 and TRBJ1-1. CDR3 size: 11 residues. The germline gives CDR1 SQVTM, CDR2 ANQGSEA. CDR3: CSGRQITEAFF.

This sequence joins TRBV20-1 and TRBJ2-3; TCRdb's D call of TRBD2 is untestable without DNA. CDR1 and CDR2 (germline): DFQATT, SNEGSKA (reference sequence). This CDR3 has 17 amino acids. CDR3 in amino acids: CSARGPPGLADTDTQYF.

This sequence joins TRBV6-5 and TRBJ2-7; as DNA is missing, the TRBD1 call by TCRdb cannot be tested. The CDR3 runs 13 residues. The germline CDR1 and CDR2 sequences are MNHEY and SVGAGI. The CDR3 is CASSYVSGDEQYF.

This chain links TRBV29-1 with TRBJ2-1; TCRdb reports TRBD1, a call that lacks DNA to check it against. Germline V CDR1 and CDR2: SQVTM, ANQGSEA. The CDR3 is 13 residues long. The CDR3 loop reads CSAWGVGGNEQFF.

The chain links TRBV7-6 to TRBJ2-7. The CDR3 covers 13 residues. Per the germline V gene, CDR1 is SGHVS and CDR2 is FNYEAQ. The CDR3 protein is CASSLEWSHEQYF.

The gene calls are TRBV20-1 and TRBJ2-1; TCRdb selects TRBD2, and the lack of DNA leaves this call unchecked. CDR3 size: 15 residues. CDR1 and CDR2 from the germline V gene are DFQATT and SNEGSKA (reference sequence). This CDR3 is CSAQEFSGEHNEQFF.

The chain couples TRBV7-9 to TRBJ2-5; TCRdb's assignment of TRBD2 cannot be checked, as there is no DNA. CDR1 is SEHNR and CDR2 is FQNEAQ in the germline V gene (reference sequence). The CDR3 extends over 14 amino acids. The CDR3 sequence is CASSLILSGETQYF.

The rearrangement links TRBV19 to TRBJ2-1. In germline, CDR1 is LNHDA, CDR2 SQIVND (reference sequence). The CDR3 runs to 12 residues. Here the CDR3 reads CASSSSEDEQFF. Drawing the rest from reference TRBV19 and TRBJ2-1, the complete variable domain is DGGITQSPKYLFRKEGQNVTLSCEQNLNHDAMYWYRQDPGQGLRLIYYSQIVNDFQKGDIAEGYSVSREKKESFPLTVTSAQKNPTAFYLCASSSSEDEQFFGPGTRLTVL.

The genes are TRBV12-5 and TRBJ2-7; TCRdb's D gene call, TRBD1, goes unchecked for lack of DNA. Germline CDR1 LGHNT, CDR2 FRNRAP. This CDR3 has 16 amino acids. The CDR3 loop is CASAPPGRNPSYEQYF.

The J gene is TRBJ2-3, the V gene TRBV19; TCRdb indicates TRBD1, and absent DNA this call remains unverified. The CDR3 runs 14 residues. Germline CDR1 is LNHDA and CDR2 is SQIVND (reference sequence). The CDR3 sequence: CASSEDRGTDTQYF.

The rearrangement joins TRBV5-1 to TRBJ2-7; with no DNA, the TCRdb D assignment of TRBD2 cannot be verified. Germline V lookup: CDR1 SGHRS, CDR2 YFSETQ. The CDR3 spans 15 residues. CDR3 region: CASSSYGGYSYEQYF. The variable domain in full, with the rest retrieved from reference TRBV5-1 and TRBJ2-7, is KAGVTQTPRYLIKTRGQQVTLSCSPISGHRSVSWYQQTPGQGLQFLFEYFSETQRNKGNFPGRFSGRQFSNSRSEMNVSTLELGDSALYLCASSSYGGYSYEQYFGPGTRLTVT.

This rearrangement joins TRBV14 to TRBJ2-3; without DNA, the TCRdb call of TRBD2 cannot be checked. From germline, CDR1 is SGHDN and CDR2 FVKESK. The CDR3 runs to 15 residues. The CDR3 protein is CASSQDRGRVDTQYF.

The genes are TRBV28 and TRBJ1-6. The CDR3 is 16 residues long. Germline V gives CDR1 MDHEN, CDR2 SYDVKM. Here the CDR3 reads CASSLSRGGYNSPLHF.

This chain uses TRBV6-5 with TRBJ2-6; TCRdb names TRBD1, which stays unverified in the absence of DNA. This CDR3 has 18 amino acids. Germline V CDR1 and CDR2: MNHEY, SVGAGI. The CDR3 sequence: CASSYEVQGESGANVLTF.

The chain links TRBV29-1 to TRBJ1-3; the TCRdb D gene call, TRBD1, has no DNA to confirm it. The germline gives CDR1 SQVTM, CDR2 ANQGSEA. This CDR3 has 14 amino acids. CDR3 sequence: CSVEDTGAGNTIYF.

The V call is TRBV3-1, the J call TRBJ2-7. Germline CDR1 is LGHDT and CDR2 is YNNKEL (reference sequence). The CDR3 loop spans 13 amino acids. This CDR3 reads CASSQDPTYEQYF.

The chain has TRBV27 and TRBJ1-5; there is no DNA to check the TCRdb D call of TRBD1. CDR3 size: 14 residues. Germline V gene sequence: CDR1 MNHEY, CDR2 SMNVEV (reference sequence). The CDR3 region is CASGTGVSNQPQHF.

The V and J genes are TRBV5-1 and TRBJ2-7. The CDR3 consists of 14 residues. Germline V CDR1 and CDR2: SGHRS, YFSETQ. The CDR3 sequence: CASSLEQITYEQYF.